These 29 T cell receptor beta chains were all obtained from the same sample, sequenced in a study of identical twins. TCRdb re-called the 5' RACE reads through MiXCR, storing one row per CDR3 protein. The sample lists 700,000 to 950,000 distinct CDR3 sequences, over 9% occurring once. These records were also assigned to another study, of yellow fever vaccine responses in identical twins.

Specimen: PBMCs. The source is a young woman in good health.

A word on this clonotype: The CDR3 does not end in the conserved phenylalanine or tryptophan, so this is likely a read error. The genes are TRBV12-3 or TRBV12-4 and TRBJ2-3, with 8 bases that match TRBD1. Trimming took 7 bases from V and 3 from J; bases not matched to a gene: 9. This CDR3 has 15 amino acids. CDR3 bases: TGTGCCAGCACCAGCGGACAGGGACGGACAGATACGCAGTATCTT. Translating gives CASTSGQGRTDTQYL.

CDR3 protein: CASSTTRVIRDEQFF. Written as DNA, the CDR3 is TGTGCCAGCAGCACAACACGGGTAATTCGCGATGAGCAGTTCTTC. The chain combines TRBV5-5 with TRBJ2-1; D uncertain. Trimming shortened V by 4 bases and J by 8 bases, and 19 bases separated the two germline ends. The CDR3 has 15 residues. The germline V gene has CDR1 SGHKS and CDR2 YYEKEE (reference sequence).

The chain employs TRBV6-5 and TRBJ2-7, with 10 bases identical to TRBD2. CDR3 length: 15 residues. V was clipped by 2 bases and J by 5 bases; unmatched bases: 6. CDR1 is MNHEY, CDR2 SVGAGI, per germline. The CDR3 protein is CASSYGASGGHEQYV. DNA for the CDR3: TGTGCCAGCAGTTACGGGGCTAGCGGGGGTCACGAGCAGTACGTC.

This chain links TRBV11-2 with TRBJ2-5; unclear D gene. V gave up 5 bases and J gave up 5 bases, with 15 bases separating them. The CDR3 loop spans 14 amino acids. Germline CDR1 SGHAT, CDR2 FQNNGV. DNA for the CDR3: TGTGCCAGCAGCCCTAGTCTGGGATCGGAGACCCAGTACTTC. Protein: CASSPSLGSETQYF.

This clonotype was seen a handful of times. The CDR3 DNA follows: TGTGCCAGCAGCCCCCCCCCTAGCGACAATGAGCAGTTCTTC. Its translation is CASSPPPSDNEQFF. V and J are TRBV12-3 or TRBV12-4 and TRBJ2-1, with a possible D match to TRBD2 (6 bases). Trimming removed 6 bases at V and 5 bases at J, with 14 bases between. CDR3 length: 14 residues.

The CDR3 DNA reads as TGTGCCAGCAGCTTGAGTAGGGAGAACACCATATATTTT. Its protein product is CASSLSRENTIYF. The chain is built from TRBV7-8 and TRBJ1-3; D is ambiguous. CDR3 length: 13 amino acids. The germline V gene encodes CDR1 SGHVS and CDR2 FQNEAQ. V was cut by 3 bases and J by 7 bases, with 10 bases left in between.

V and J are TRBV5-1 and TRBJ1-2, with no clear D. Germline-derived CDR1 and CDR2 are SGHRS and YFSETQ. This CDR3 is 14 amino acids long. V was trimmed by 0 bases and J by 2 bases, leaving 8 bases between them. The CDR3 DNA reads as TGCGCCAGCAGCTTGGTTTCAGAAAACTATGGCTACACCTTC. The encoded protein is CASSLVSENYGYTF.

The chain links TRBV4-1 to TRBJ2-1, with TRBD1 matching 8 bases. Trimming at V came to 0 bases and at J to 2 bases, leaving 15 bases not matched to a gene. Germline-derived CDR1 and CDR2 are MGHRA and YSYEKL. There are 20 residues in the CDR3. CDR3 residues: CASSQDPMVSGTGTYNEQFF. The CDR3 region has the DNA TGCGCCAGCAGCCAAGATCCAATGGTCTCCGGGACAGGCACCTACAATGAGCAGTTCTTC.

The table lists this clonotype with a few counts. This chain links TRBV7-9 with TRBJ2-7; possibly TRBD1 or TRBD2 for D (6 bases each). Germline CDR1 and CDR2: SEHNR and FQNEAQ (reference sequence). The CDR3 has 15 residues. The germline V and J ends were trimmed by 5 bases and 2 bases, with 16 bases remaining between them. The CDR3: CASSGWGASAYEQYF. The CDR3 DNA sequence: TGTGCCAGCAGCGGGTGGGGGGCCTCCGCCTACGAGCAGTACTTC.

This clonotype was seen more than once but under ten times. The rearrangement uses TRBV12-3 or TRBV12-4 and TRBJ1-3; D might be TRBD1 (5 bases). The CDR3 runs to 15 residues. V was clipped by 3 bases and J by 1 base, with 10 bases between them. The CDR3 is CASSFWQGSGNTIYF. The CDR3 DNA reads TGTGCCAGCAGTTTCTGGCAGGGATCTGGAAACACCATATATTTT.

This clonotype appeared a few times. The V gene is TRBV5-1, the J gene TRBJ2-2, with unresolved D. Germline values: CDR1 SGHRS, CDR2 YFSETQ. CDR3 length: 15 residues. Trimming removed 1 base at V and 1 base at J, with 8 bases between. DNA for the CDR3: TGCGCCAGCAGCTTGTTCTGGGAGAACACCGGGGAGCTGTTTTTT. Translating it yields CASSLFWENTGELFF.

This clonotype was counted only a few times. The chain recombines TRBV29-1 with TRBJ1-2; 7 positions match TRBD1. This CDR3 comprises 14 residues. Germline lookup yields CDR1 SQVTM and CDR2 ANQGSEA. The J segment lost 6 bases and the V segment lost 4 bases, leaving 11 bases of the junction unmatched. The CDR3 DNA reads TGCAGCGTTGGTCCCCTAGGGGGCTCCGATGGCTACACCTTC. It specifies CSVGPLGGSDGYTF.

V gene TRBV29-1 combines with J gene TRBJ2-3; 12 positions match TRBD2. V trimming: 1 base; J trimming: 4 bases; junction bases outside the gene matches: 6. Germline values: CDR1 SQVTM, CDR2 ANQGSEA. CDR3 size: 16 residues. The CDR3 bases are TGCAGCGTTGAAGGAGAGGCTAGCGGGAGGGCAGATACGCAGTATTTT. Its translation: CSVEGEASGRADTQYF.

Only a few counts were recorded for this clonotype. Here the CDR3 reads CAISASYEQYF. Written as DNA, the CDR3 is TGTGCCATCAGTGCTTCCTACGAGCAGTACTTC. The chain links TRBV10-3 to TRBJ2-7; D is uncertain. Germline lookup yields CDR1 ENHRY and CDR2 SYGVKD. This CDR3 is built from 11 residues. Trimming pared 4 bases from V and 1 base from J, leaving 2 bases between.

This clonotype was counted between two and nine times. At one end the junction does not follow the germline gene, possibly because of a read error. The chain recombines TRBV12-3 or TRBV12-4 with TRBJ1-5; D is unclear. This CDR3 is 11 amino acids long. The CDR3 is CASSFSDKTWF. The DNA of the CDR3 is TGTGCCAGCAGTTTTTCAGACAAAACCTGGTTT.

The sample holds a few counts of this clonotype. The CDR3 spells CSARDPSGGMLETQYF. The CDR3 nucleotides are TGCAGTGCTAGAGATCCGAGCGGGGGGATGTTGGAGACCCAGTACTTC. This rearrangement joins TRBV20-1 to TRBJ2-5, with 9 bases matching TRBD2. J gave up 5 bases and V 0 bases, and 10 bases lay outside the gene matches. CDR1 is DFQATT and CDR2 is SNEGSKA in the germline V gene (reference sequence). This CDR3 comprises 16 residues.

Written as DNA, the CDR3 is TGTGCCAGCAGGCCTCGGGTAGGAGATACGCAGTATTTT. It is translated as CASRPRVGDTQYF. The rearrangement links TRBV25-1 to TRBJ2-3; no definite D call. This CDR3 spans 13 amino acids. Germline CDR1 and CDR2: MGHDK and SYGVNS. Trimming took 6 bases from V and 5 from J, leaving 12 bases between them.

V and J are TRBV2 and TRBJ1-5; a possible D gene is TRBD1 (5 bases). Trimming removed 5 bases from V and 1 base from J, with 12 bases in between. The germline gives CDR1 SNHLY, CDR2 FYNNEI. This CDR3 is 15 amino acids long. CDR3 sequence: CASSPDSVSNQPQHF. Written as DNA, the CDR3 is TGTGCCAGCAGTCCTGACAGCGTCAGCAATCAGCCCCAGCATTTT.

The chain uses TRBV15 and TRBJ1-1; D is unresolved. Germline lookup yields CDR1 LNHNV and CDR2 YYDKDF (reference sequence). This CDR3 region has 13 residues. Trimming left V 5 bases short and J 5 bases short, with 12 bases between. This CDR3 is CATSLTGDTEAFF. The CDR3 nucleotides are TGTGCCACCAGCTTGACTGGGGATACTGAAGCTTTCTTT.

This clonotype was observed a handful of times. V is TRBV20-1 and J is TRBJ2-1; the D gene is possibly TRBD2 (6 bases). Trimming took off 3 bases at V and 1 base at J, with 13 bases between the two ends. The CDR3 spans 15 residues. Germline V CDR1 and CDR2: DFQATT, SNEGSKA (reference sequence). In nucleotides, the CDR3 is TGCAGTGCTAGGTCTCGGCGGGGATCCTACAATGAGCAGTTCTTC. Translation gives CSARSRRGSYNEQFF.

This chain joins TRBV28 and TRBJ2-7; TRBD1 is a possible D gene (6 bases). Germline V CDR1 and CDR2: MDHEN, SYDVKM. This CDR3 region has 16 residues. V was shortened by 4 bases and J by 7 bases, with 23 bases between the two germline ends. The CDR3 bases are TGTGCCAGCAGTTCCGGGACATGGGTTGGGTTGGGGGAGCAGTACGTC. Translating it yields CASSSGTWVGLGEQYV.

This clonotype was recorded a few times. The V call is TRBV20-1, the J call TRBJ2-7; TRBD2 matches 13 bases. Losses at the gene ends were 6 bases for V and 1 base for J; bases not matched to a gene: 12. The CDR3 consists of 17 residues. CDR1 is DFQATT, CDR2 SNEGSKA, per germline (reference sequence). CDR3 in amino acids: CSALGETSGGLSYEQYV. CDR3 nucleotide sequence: TGCAGTGCCCTAGGGGAGACTAGCGGGGGGTTATCCTACGAGCAGTACGTC.

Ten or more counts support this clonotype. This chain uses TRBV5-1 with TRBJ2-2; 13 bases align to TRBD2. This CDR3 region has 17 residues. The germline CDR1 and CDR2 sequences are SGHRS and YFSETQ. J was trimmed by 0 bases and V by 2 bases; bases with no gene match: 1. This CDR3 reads CASSLGLAGANTGELFF. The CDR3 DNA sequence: TGCGCCAGCAGCTTAGGACTAGCGGGAGCGAACACCGGGGAGCTGTTTTTT.

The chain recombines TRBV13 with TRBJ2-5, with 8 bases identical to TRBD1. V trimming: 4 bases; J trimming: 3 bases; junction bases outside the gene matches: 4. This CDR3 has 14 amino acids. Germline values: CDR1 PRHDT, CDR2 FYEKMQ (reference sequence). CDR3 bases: TGTGCCAGCAGCTCCTTGACAGGGGAAGAGACCCAGTACTTC. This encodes CASSSLTGEETQYF. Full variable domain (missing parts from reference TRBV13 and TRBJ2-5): AAGVIQSPRHLIKEKRETATLKCYPIPRHDTVYWYQQGPGQDPQFLISFYEKMQSDKGSIPDRFSAQQFSDYHSELNMSSLELGDSALYFCASSSLTGEETQYFGPGTRLLVL.

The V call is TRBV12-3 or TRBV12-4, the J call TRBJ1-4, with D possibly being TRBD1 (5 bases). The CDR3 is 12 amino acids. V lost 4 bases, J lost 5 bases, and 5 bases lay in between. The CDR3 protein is CASSWGNEKLFF. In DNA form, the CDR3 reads TGTGCCAGCAGTTGGGGGAATGAAAAACTGTTTTTT.

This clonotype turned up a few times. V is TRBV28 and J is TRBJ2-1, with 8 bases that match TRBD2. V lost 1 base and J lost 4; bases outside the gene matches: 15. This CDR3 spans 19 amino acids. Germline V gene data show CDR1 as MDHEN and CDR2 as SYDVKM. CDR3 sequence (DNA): TGTGCCAGCAGTTTATTTCTCAGACAAGCGGGAGCTGGGTACAATGAGCAGTTCTTC. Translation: CASSLFLRQAGAGYNEQFF.

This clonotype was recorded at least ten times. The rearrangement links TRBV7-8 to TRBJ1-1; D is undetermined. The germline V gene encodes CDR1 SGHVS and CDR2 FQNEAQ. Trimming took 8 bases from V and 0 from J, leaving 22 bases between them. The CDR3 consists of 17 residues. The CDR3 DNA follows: TGTGCCAGCTACCGTCGGTTGGGAGGCAGTTTGAACACTGAAGCTTTCTTT. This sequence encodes CASYRRLGGSLNTEAFF.

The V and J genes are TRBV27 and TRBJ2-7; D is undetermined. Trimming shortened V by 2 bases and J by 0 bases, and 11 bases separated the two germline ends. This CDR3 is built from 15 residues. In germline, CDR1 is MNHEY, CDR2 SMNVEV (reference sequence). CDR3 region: CASSLRATPSYEQYF. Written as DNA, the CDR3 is TGTGCCAGCAGTTTAAGGGCAACACCCTCCTACGAGCAGTACTTC.

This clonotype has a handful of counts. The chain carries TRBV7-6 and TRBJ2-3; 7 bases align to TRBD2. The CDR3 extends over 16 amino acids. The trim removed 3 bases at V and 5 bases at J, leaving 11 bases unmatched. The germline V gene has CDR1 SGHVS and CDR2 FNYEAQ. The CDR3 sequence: CASSFRDYFQGDTQYF. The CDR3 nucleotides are TGTGCCAGCAGCTTCCGGGACTACTTTCAGGGAGATACGCAGTATTTT.